Listed below are T cell receptor beta chains from one sample, sequenced in a study of T cell repertoires in cytomegalovirus infection. These receptors have no known antigen. TCRdb redid the calling of the reads with MiXCR, one entry per CDR3 protein. The data hold around 770,000 distinct CDR3 sequences, with approximately 32% observed a single time. The specimen was cultured CD8+ T cells from PBMCs, collected from culture after CMV antigen stimulation. These receptors were obtained from a human donor in good health (CMV status not recorded). Some clones in this sample may be carry-over from other donors' samples. Both conserved end residues are part of each CDR3. The D gene is left open where the match is weak. Clone size is stated in some rows and not others, as once, few, many or a class when expanded.

NA	TRBV7-2	TRBJ2-5	many	TGTGCCAGCAGCCAAACGGGGTATGAGACCCAGTACTTC	CASSQTGYETQYF
NA	TRBV7-8	TRBJ1-2	many	TGTGCCAGCAGCTTAACCGGGAGACTAGTCAGAGGGGATGGCTACACCTTC	CASSLTGRLVRGDGYTF
NA	TRBV9	TRBJ2-1	NA	TGTGCCAGCAGCCTCTTAGCCCTTCAATACAATGAGCAGTTCTTC	CASSLLALQYNEQFF
NA	TRBV18	TRBJ1-1	NA	TGTGCCAGCTATCACGGATTCGGCGGAGGGACTGAAGCTTTCTTT	CASYHGFGGGTEAFF
NA	TRBV6-8	TRBJ1-5	NA	TGTGCCAGCAGCTACTTCGACAGCTCATATAGCAATCAGCCCCAGCATTTT	CASSYFDSSYSNQPQHF
NA	TRBV19	TRBJ2-3	few	TGTGCCAGTAGTATAGTAGGCAGCGGATCAGATACGCAGTATTTT	CASSIVGSGSDTQYF
TRBD2	TRBV11-3	TRBJ2-2	many	TGTGCCAGCAGCCCGGGGGGACTACCTAGTCCCGGGGAGCTGTTTTTT	CASSPGGLPSPGELFF
NA	TRBV15	TRBJ1-1	NA	TGTGCCACCAGGTCTCGGGTTGAAGCTTTCTTT	CATRSRVEAFF
TRBD1	TRBV5-1	TRBJ1-3	NA	TGCGCCAGCAGCTTGGAGGCGGGACAGGCGCCCTCTGGAAACACCATATATTTT	CASSLEAGQAPSGNTIYF
TRBD1	TRBV6-1	TRBJ2-3	many	TGTGCCAGCAGTCCGCCTTATCCCGGGACAGGGTCGACGGATACGCAGTATTTT	CASSPPYPGTGSTDTQYF
NA	TRBV10-3	TRBJ1-2	NA	TGTGCCATCAGTGACCCCTCTAGACACTATGGCTACACCTTC	CAISDPSRHYGYTF
TRBD1	TRBV12-3/TRBV12-4	TRBJ1-5	few	TGTGCCAGCAGTTTTGGGAGGGGGGGACAGTATCAGCCCCAGCATTTT	CASSFGRGGQYQPQHF
NA	TRBV18	TRBJ1-1	NA	TGTGCCAGCTCACCTCGGCAGTCAGAAGAGACTGAAGCTTTCTTT	CASSPRQSEETEAFF
TRBD1	TRBV7-6	TRBJ2-3	NA	TGTGCCAGCAGCCACTCTGGGGGGACAGGCCCTACAGATACGCAGTATTTT	CASSHSGGTGPTDTQYF
NA	TRBV5-4	TRBJ1-2	NA	TGTGCCAGCAGCTTGGACTCGCCCTATGGCTACACCTTC	CASSLDSPYGYTF
NA	TRBV7-8	TRBJ1-1	many	TGTGCCAGCAGCTTCATGATGACAGGGAACACTGAAGCTTTCTTT	CASSFMMTGNTEAFF
NA	TRBV27	TRBJ1-4	NA	TGTGCCAGCAGTCCCTCTCGTGAAAAACTGTTTTTT	CASSPSREKLFF
TRBD2	TRBV9	TRBJ2-5	NA	TGTGCCAGCAGCGCTAGCGGGGGGGAGCAAGAGACCCAGTACTTC	CASSASGGEQETQYF
NA	TRBV29-1	TRBJ1-2	NA	TGCAGCGTTGAAGGACTAGCTAACTATGGCTACACCTTC	CSVEGLANYGYTF
NA	TRBV12-3/TRBV12-4	TRBJ1-5	NA	TGTGCCAGCACCACCAGGGGCCATCAGCCCCAGCATTTT	CASTTRGHQPQHF
TRBD1	TRBV20-1	TRBJ2-1	NA	TGCAGTGCTAGGGACAACCCAGGGGGCCCCTACAATGAGCAGTTCTTC	CSARDNPGGPYNEQFF
NA	TRBV5-4	TRBJ2-1	NA	TGTGCCAGCAGTCAAGTGCCCCGGGACGAGCAGTTCTTC	CASSQVPRDEQFF
TRBD2	TRBV7-9	TRBJ2-7	NA	TGTGCCAGCAGCTCCGGGACTATCTACGAGCAGTACTTC	CASSSGTIYEQYF
TRBD1	TRBV12-3/TRBV12-4	TRBJ1-2	few	TGTGCCAGCAGTTACTCCCGGGACAGCTTAACTAACTATGGCTACACCTTC	CASSYSRDSLTNYGYTF
TRBD2	TRBV6-2/TRBV6-3	TRBJ2-1	NA	TGTGCCACCCTGTTACTAGCGGGGGTAAAAAAAGAGCAGTTCTTC	CATLLLAGVKKEQFF
NA	TRBV12-3/TRBV12-4	TRBJ2-7	NA	TGTGCCAGCAGTTTAGCGTTGGGCCGAGAGCAGTACTTC	CASSLALGREQYF
TRBD2	TRBV7-8	TRBJ2-2	NA	TGTGCCAGCAGCTTTCGGCTAGCGGGGGACCCAGGGGAGCTGTTTTTT	CASSFRLAGDPGELFF
NA	TRBV25-1	TRBJ1-1	NA	TGTGCCAGCAGCTCCGGGACTATCACTGAAGCTTTCTTT	CASSSGTITEAFF
TRBD2	TRBV7-2	TRBJ2-3	many	TGTGCCAGCAGCTTCGCCGCCACTAGCGGGGGGGCATCCGAGAATACGCAGTATTTT	CASSFAATSGGASENTQYF
TRBD1	TRBV12-3/TRBV12-4	TRBJ1-2	few	TGTGCCAGCAGGGGACAGATCTATGGCTACACCTTC	CASRGQIYGYTF
NA	TRBV5-1	TRBJ2-7	NA	TGCGCCAGCAGCGCCAGGGGCCCCTACGAGCAGTACTTC	CASSARGPYEQYF
NA	TRBV6-2/TRBV6-3	TRBJ1-5	NA	TGTGCCAGCAGTTACGGGCACTTTGAGCCCCAGCATTTT	CASSYGHFEPQHF
NA	TRBV6-1	TRBJ1-1	NA	TGTGCCAGCAGTGAAGTTGCCCGGGGCACTGAAGCTTTCTTT	CASSEVARGTEAFF
NA	TRBV7-2	TRBJ1-1	few	TGTGCCAGCAGCCGCGTTAAAACTGAAGCTTTCTTT	CASSRVKTEAFF
NA	TRBV27	TRBJ1-1	few	TGTGCCAGCAGTGCCAGGCTACAGGGGAACACTGAAGCTTTCTTT	CASSARLQGNTEAFF
NA	TRBV13	TRBJ2-2	few	TGTGCCAGCAGCTTGCAGGACACCGGGGAGCTGTTTTTT	CASSLQDTGELFF
NA	TRBV28	TRBJ2-3	NA	TGTGCCAGCAGTCTGTATGGGGTTACAGATACGCAGTATTTT	CASSLYGVTDTQYF
NA	TRBV14	TRBJ2-2	once	TGTGCCAGCAGCCTCCTCGGAGGGGTCTTTACCGGGGAGCTGTTTTTT	CASSLLGGVFTGELFF
NA	TRBV7-9	TRBJ2-5	NA	TGTGCCAGCAGCCCAAGGTCAGGGGTCCTAGAGACCCAGTACTTC	CASSPRSGVLETQYF
TRBD2	TRBV18	TRBJ2-3	many	TGTGCCAGCAGCCCTAGCGGGGGATACACAGATACGCAGTATTTT	CASSPSGGYTDTQYF
TRBD1	TRBV13	TRBJ2-7	many	TGTGCCAGCATTAGGACAGGGGAACACGAGCAGTACTTC	CASIRTGEHEQYF